The 10 T cell receptor beta chains below all came from one sample that was sequenced in a study of shared clonotypes between healthy human individuals. Clones were sequenced by immunoSEQ multiplex PCR, and TCRdb holds only the in-frame ones, with some missing. The sample holds under 350,000 clones, roughly 91% seen once. Sequenced sample: memory CD8+ T cells sorted from blood. The subset is: CD45RO+ cells pooled with CCR7-negative TemRA cells. The source is a man between 18 and 29 years old in good health.

This clone was picked up one time. V and J are TRBV12-1 and TRBJ2-4; TRBD2 is taken as the D call from the table, unchecked against the DNA. TRBV12-1 is a listed pseudogene. CDR3 length: 20 amino acids. CDR3 DNA sequence: TGTGCCAGCAGCTTTGGCCAAAGGACTAGCGGGAGGGCAGCCAAAAACATTCAGTACTTC. This translates into CASSFGQRTSGRAAKNIQYF.

In the case of this clone: Other DNA sequences in this sample translate to the same CDR3. V usage is TRBV9 and J usage is TRBJ2-3; a possible D gene is TRBD2 (5 bases). Germline V lookup: CDR1 SGDLS, CDR2 YYNGEE. CDR3 length: 14 residues. Trimming removed 2 bases at V and 0 bases at J, with 7 bases between. The CDR3 here is CASSVAGSTDTQYF. The CDR3 DNA follows: TGTGCCAGCAGCGTCGCGGGTAGCACAGATACGCAGTATTTT.

This chain joins TRBV9 and TRBJ2-2; TRBD2 matches 7 bases. The CDR3 has 15 amino acids. J was trimmed by 5 bases and V by 4 bases; bases with no gene match: 8. Germline V gives CDR1 SGDLS, CDR2 YYNGEE. The CDR3 here is CASSSRAAGTGELFF. Here the CDR3 DNA reads TGTGCCAGCAGCTCCAGGGCAGCGGGGACCGGGGAGCTGTTTTTT.

Notes on this clone: An end of the junction does not agree with germline; a read error may underlie this. The genes are TRBV2 and TRBJ2-1; D is ambiguous. The V gene's germline CDR1 is SNHLY and CDR2 FYNNEI. The CDR3 spans 18 residues. DNA of the CDR3: TGTGCCGGCAGTGAAGCCCCGGGCCTGGCGACGGGTTACAATGAGCAGTTCTTC. Translation gives CAGSEAPGLATGYNEQFF. Using reference TRBV2 and TRBJ2-1 for the parts outside the CDR3, the full variable domain is EPEVTQTPSHQVTQMGQEVILRCVPISNHLYFYWYRQILGQKVEFLVSFYNNEISEKSEIFDDQFSVERPDGSNFTLKIRSTKLEDSAMYFCAGSEAPGLATGYNEQFFGPGTRLTVL.

In this sample, this clone turned up a few times. V and J are TRBV7-6 and TRBJ2-5, with 8 bases that match TRBD2. With V trimmed by 2 bases and J by 0 bases, 2 bases remained unmatched. This CDR3 comprises 15 residues. CDR1 is SGHVS, CDR2 FNYEAQ, per germline. CDR3 nucleotide sequence: TGTGCCAGCAGCTTAAGCGGGGGATACCAAGAGACCCAGTACTTC. Protein product: CASSLSGGYQETQYF.

The rearrangement links TRBV27 to TRBJ2-7, with 9 bases aligning to TRBD1. The CDR3 contains 15 residues. The V gene's germline CDR1 is MNHEY and CDR2 SMNVEV (reference sequence). V lost 0 bases, J lost 4 bases, and 4 bases stayed unmatched. The CDR3 loop reads CASSLSGTGWYEQYF. CDR3 DNA: TGTGCCAGCAGTTTATCAGGGACAGGGTGGTACGAGCAGTACTTC.

V and J are TRBV28 and TRBJ1-2; 7 bases match TRBD1. Germline assignment: CDR1 MDHEN and CDR2 SYDVKM. The CDR3 consists of 18 residues. V gave up 7 bases and J gave up 1 base; unmatched junction bases: 18. CDR3 DNA sequence: TGTGCCAGCAACCGGAACAGAGGGGGCAGGGGATTTAACTATGGCTACACCTTC. It yields the protein CASNRNRGGRGFNYGYTF.

The genes are TRBV7-2 and TRBJ2-2; unclear D gene. Germline V CDR1 and CDR2: SGHTA, FQGNSA. V lost 1 base to trimming and J lost 7 bases, with 7 bases between them. The CDR3 length is 13 residues. CDR3 amino acids: CASSLDGIGELFF. CDR3 coding DNA: TGTGCCAGCAGCTTAGACGGAATCGGGGAGCTGTTTTTT. The entire variable domain, with the rest obtained from reference TRBV7-2 and TRBJ2-2, is as follows: GAGVSQSPSNKVTEKGKDVELRCDPISGHTALYWYRQSLGQGLEFLIYFQGNSAPDKSGLPSDRFSAERTGGSVSTLTIQRTQQEDSAVYLCASSLDGIGELFFGEGSRLTVL.

The rearrangement joins TRBV11-2 to TRBJ2-6; D is perhaps TRBD2 (5 bases). This CDR3 is built from 18 residues. Between the trimmed V and J ends, which lost 4 bases and 2 bases, there was a span of 18 bases. CDR1 and CDR2 (germline): SGHAT, FQNNGV. The CDR3 DNA sequence: TGTGCCAGCAGCTCCCCCGATCTGGGAGACCCTGGGGCCAACGTCCTGACTTTC. It is translated as CASSSPDLGDPGANVLTF. The full variable domain, in which reference TRBV11-2 and TRBJ2-6 provide the parts outside the CDR3, is EAGVAQSPRYKIIEKRQSVAFWCNPISGHATLYWYQQILGQGPKLLIQFQNNGVVDDSQLPKDRFSAERLKGVDSTLKIQPAKLEDSAVYLCASSSPDLGDPGANVLTFGAGSRLTVL.

The chain joins TRBV7-2 to TRBJ2-3, with TRBD2 matching over 11 bases. The CDR3 runs to 16 residues. The germline CDR1 and CDR2 sequences are SGHTA and FQGNSA. Trimming took 5 bases from V and 3 from J; bases not matched to a gene: 7. The CDR3 DNA follows: TGTGCCAGCAGCGCGACGTTAGCGGGGGGGACAGATACGCAGTATTTT. Protein product: CASSATLAGGTDTQYF.